This T cell receptor beta chain was found in a study of T cells after posttransplantation cyclophosphamide. A word on this clone: Antigen: not known.

General observations from the study: Donor CD8+ memory clones often dominated recipient blood repertoires at later times.

The assay was immunoSEQ multiplex PCR, and TCRdb's table has in-frame clones only and misses some. The repertoire holds about 46,000 clones, with approximately 90% as singletons. The CDR3 loop spans 13 amino acids. Germline-derived CDR1 and CDR2 are SNHLY and FYNNEI. With 1 base removed from V and 6 bases from J, the gap between germline ends came to 8 bases. The source of this sequence is a woman aged 45 to 65 in good health and a related stem cell transplant donor. The rearrangement links TRBV2 to TRBJ2-3; D gene uncertain. The source material was PBMCs. DNA of the CDR3: TGTGCCAGCAGTGAAGATGCGGAGGATACGCAGTATTTT. Translated: CASSEDAEDTQYF.